This T cell receptor beta chain appears in the sequencing data of a study of CXCR3-negative and CXCR3-positive naive CD8 T cells. Researchers sorted about 320,000 cells of each CD8+ T cell subset in triplicate. The libraries of TRB cDNA were constructed through 5' RACE using UMI labels. TCRdb reprocessed the 5' RACE reads, with one entry per CDR3 protein and no DNA. The sample totals tens of thousands of distinct CDR3 sequences; its top ten clones hold around 0.53%. The germline gives CDR1 MNHEY, CDR2 SMNVEV (reference sequence). This CDR3 is 16 amino acids long. In regard to this clonotype: Its antigen is undetermined.

Study-level points and caveats: TRB CDR3 hydrophobicity was greater in CXCR3-positive naive cells than in CXCR3-negative naive cells.

The gene calls are TRBV27 and TRBJ2-5; TCRdb's assignment of TRBD1 cannot be checked, as there is no DNA. The source of this sequence is a human donor in good health. Some clones in this sample may be carry-over from other donors' samples. Sequencing used naive CXCR3+ CD8+ T cells from blood. This sample's subset: CD45RO-CCR7+CD27+CD95- naive CD8+ T cells expressing CXCR3 (TNR3+). CDR3 sequence: CASSSWPLDSEETQYF.